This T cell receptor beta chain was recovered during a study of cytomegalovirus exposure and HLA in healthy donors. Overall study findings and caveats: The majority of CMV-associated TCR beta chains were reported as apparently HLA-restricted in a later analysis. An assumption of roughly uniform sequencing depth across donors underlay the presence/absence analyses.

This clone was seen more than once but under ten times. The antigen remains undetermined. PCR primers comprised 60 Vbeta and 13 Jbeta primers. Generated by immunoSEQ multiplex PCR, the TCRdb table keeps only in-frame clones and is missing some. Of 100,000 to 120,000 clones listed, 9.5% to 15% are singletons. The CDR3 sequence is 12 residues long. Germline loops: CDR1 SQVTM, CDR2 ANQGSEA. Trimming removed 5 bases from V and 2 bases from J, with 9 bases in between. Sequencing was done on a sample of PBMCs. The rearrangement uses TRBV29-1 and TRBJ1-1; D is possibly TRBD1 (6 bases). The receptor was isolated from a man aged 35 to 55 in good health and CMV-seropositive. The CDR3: CSVWDTNTEAFF. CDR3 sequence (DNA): TGCAGCGTTTGGGACACCAACACTGAAGCTTTCTTT.